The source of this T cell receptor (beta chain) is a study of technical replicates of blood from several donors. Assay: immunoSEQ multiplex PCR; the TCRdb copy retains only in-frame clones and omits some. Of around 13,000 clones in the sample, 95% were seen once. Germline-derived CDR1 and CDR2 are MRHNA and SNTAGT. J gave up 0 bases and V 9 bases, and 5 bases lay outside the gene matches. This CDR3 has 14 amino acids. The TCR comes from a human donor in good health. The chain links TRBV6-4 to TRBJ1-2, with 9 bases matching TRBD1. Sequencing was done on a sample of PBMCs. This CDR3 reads CASRDRVTNYGYTF. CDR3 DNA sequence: TGTGCCAGTCGGGACAGGGTAACTAACTATGGCTACACCTTC.